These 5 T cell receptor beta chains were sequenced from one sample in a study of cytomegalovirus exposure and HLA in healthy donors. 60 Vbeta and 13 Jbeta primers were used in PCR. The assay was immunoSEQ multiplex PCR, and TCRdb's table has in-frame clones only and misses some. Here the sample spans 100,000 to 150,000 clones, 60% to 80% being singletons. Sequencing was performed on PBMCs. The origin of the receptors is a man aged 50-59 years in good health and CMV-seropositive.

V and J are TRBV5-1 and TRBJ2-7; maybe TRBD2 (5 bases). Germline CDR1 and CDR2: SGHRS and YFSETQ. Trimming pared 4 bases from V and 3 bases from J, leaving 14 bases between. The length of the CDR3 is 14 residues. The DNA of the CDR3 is TGCGCCAGCAGCCCTTCCAGCGGAGTCTACGAGCAGTACTTC. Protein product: CASSPSSGVYEQYF.

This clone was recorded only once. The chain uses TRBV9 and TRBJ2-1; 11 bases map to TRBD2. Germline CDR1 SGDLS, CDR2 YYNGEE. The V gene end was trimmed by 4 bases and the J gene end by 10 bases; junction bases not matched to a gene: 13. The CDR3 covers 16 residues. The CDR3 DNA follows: TGTGCCAGCAGCCCCGAGATGATTAGCGGGAGGGGGGAGCAGTTCTTC. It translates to CASSPEMISGRGEQFF. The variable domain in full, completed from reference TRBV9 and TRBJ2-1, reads DSGVTQTPKHLITATGQRVTLRCSPRSGDLSVYWYQQSLDQGLQFLIQYYNGEERAKGNILERFSAQQFPDLHSELNLSSLELGDSALYFCASSPEMISGRGEQFFGPGTRLTVL.

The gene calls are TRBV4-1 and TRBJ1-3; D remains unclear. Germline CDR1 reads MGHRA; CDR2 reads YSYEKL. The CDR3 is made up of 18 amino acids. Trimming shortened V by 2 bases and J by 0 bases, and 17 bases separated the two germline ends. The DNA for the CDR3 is TGCGCCAGCAGCCAACCCCCCGGGGAGCCGTTCTCTGGAAACACCATATATTTT. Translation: CASSQPPGEPFSGNTIYF.

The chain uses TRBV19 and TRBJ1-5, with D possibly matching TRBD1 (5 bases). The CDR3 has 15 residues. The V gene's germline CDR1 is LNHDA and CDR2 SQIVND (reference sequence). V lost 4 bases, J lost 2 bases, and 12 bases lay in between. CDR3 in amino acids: CASSTGRSGNQPQHF. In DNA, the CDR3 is TGTGCCAGTAGTACAGGGAGGTCGGGCAATCAGCCCCAGCATTTT.

In nucleotides, the CDR3 is TGTGCCACCAGCAGCGCATCCACAGGCACAGATACGCAGTATTTT. Amino acid sequence: CATSSASTGTDTQYF. V usage is TRBV15 and J usage is TRBJ2-3, with unresolved D. Deletions cut 3 bases from V and 1 base from J, with 11 bases between. The CDR3 consists of 15 residues. In germline, CDR1 is LNHNV, CDR2 YYDKDF (reference sequence).